Listed below are T cell receptor beta chains from one sample, sequenced in a study of cytomegalovirus exposure and HLA in healthy donors. Clones were sequenced by immunoSEQ multiplex PCR, and TCRdb holds only the in-frame ones, with some missing. The table shows about 190,000 clones, with 70% to 75% occurring only once. Sequencing was carried out using PBMCs. The receptor source for this set is a man in his thirties or forties in good health and CMV-seropositive. Both conserved end residues are part of each CDR3. Fields, in order: D gene, clone size, CDR3 length, V gene, J gene, CDR3 DNA, CDR3 protein. D genes are given only for firm matches. Expanded clones get a size class; other rows say once, few or many, or leave the size out.

D gene: TRBD2; clone size: -; CDR3 length: 15; V gene: TRBV5-4; J gene: TRBJ2-5; CDR3 DNA: TGTGCCAGCAGCCGCCGGGGGGTGTACCAAGAGACCCAGTACTTC; CDR3 protein: CASSRRGVYQETQYF
D gene: -; clone size: -; CDR3 length: 14; V gene: TRBV14; J gene: TRBJ1-1; CDR3 DNA: TGTGCCAGCAGCCAGGTGCAGGCGAACACTGAAGCTTTCTTT; CDR3 protein: CASSQVQANTEAFF
D gene: TRBD1; clone size: -; CDR3 length: 12; V gene: TRBV9; J gene: TRBJ2-5; CDR3 DNA: TGTGCCAGCAGCGCGACAGGGGAGACCCAGTACTTC; CDR3 protein: CASSATGETQYF
D gene: -; clone size: -; CDR3 length: 16; V gene: TRBV27; J gene: TRBJ2-5; CDR3 DNA: TGTGCCAGCAGTCCCCGGGAATTTGGGGGGTGGGAGACCCAGTACTTC; CDR3 protein: CASSPREFGGWETQYF
D gene: -; clone size: few; CDR3 length: 15; V gene: TRBV28; J gene: TRBJ2-7; CDR3 DNA: TGTGCCAGCAGTTTAGAGGGGGTCCCTATCTACGAGCAGTACTTC; CDR3 protein: CASSLEGVPIYEQYF
D gene: -; clone size: -; CDR3 length: 13; V gene: TRBV7-9; J gene: TRBJ2-5; CDR3 DNA: TGTGCCAGCAGCTTAGGAGTGCAAGAGACCCAGTACTTC; CDR3 protein: CASSLGVQETQYF
D gene: -; clone size: -; CDR3 length: 14; V gene: TRBV19; J gene: TRBJ1-2; CDR3 DNA: TGTGCCAGTAGTTTAATTCCAGGGGTCGATGGCTACACCTTC; CDR3 protein: CASSLIPGVDGYTF
D gene: -; clone size: few; CDR3 length: 14; V gene: TRBV19; J gene: TRBJ2-1; CDR3 DNA: TGTGCCAGTAGTATGGGGTGGCGGGGAGATGAGCAGTTCTTC; CDR3 protein: CASSMGWRGDEQFF
D gene: -; clone size: few; CDR3 length: 13; V gene: TRBV30; J gene: TRBJ1-2; CDR3 DNA: TGTGCCTGGAGTGGGTACAGCTCCGAAGGCTACACCTTC; CDR3 protein: CAWSGYSSEGYTF
D gene: TRBD1; clone size: -; CDR3 length: 14; V gene: TRBV9; J gene: TRBJ2-3; CDR3 DNA: TGTGCCAGCAGCCGGGACAGGGGCACAGATACGCAGTATTTT; CDR3 protein: CASSRDRGTDTQYF
D gene: -; clone size: -; CDR3 length: 12; V gene: TRBV6-5; J gene: TRBJ2-1; CDR3 DNA: TGTGCCAGCAGTTACTCCCGGAATGAGCAGTTCTTC; CDR3 protein: CASSYSRNEQFF
D gene: -; clone size: -; CDR3 length: 15; V gene: TRBV21-1; J gene: TRBJ2-7; CDR3 DNA: TGTGCCAGCAGTGGGAAAGCGGGAGGAAAAGACGAGCAGTACTTC; CDR3 protein: CASSGKAGGKDEQYF
D gene: TRBD1; clone size: -; CDR3 length: 17; V gene: TRBV27; J gene: TRBJ2-1; CDR3 DNA: TGTGCCAGCAGTCCCTTTCCCTGGACAGGGGGTTACAATGAGCAGTTCTTC; CDR3 protein: CASSPFPWTGGYNEQFF
D gene: TRBD1; clone size: -; CDR3 length: 16; V gene: TRBV5-5; J gene: TRBJ2-7; CDR3 DNA: TGTGCCAGCAGCTACCGACAGGGGGCGACAGCCTACGAGCAGTACTTC; CDR3 protein: CASSYRQGATAYEQYF
D gene: -; clone size: -; CDR3 length: 15; V gene: TRBV5-1; J gene: TRBJ2-7; CDR3 DNA: TGCGCCAGCAGCATTTCGCGACTAGGTCCCTACGAGCAGTACTTC; CDR3 protein: CASSISRLGPYEQYF
D gene: TRBD2; clone size: -; CDR3 length: 15; V gene: TRBV29-1; J gene: TRBJ2-2; CDR3 DNA: TGCAGCGTTGTGGGGGGGGAGGTGGGCACCGGGGAGCTGTTTTTT; CDR3 protein: CSVVGGEVGTGELFF
D gene: -; clone size: -; CDR3 length: 12; V gene: TRBV6-5; J gene: TRBJ2-1; CDR3 DNA: TGTGCCAGCACAGGCCCGGGAGATGAGCAGTTCTTC; CDR3 protein: CASTGPGDEQFF
D gene: -; clone size: -; CDR3 length: 13; V gene: TRBV7-2; J gene: TRBJ1-1; CDR3 DNA: TGTGCCAGCAGCTTGGGCGTGGGCAGGGCCGCTTTCTTT; CDR3 protein: CASSLGVGRAAFF
D gene: -; clone size: -; CDR3 length: 15; V gene: TRBV10-3; J gene: TRBJ1-1; CDR3 DNA: TGTGCCATCAGTCCAGACTTGGGGACTAACACTGAAGCTTTCTTT; CDR3 protein: CAISPDLGTNTEAFF
D gene: -; clone size: few; CDR3 length: 14; V gene: TRBV7-8; J gene: TRBJ1-1; CDR3 DNA: TGTGCCAGCAGCTTAGAGACAGGGAACACTGAAGCTTTCTTT; CDR3 protein: CASSLETGNTEAFF
D gene: -; clone size: -; CDR3 length: 14; V gene: TRBV9; J gene: TRBJ2-2; CDR3 DNA: TGTGCCAGCTCCTCCCTAGAGGGGGCCGGGGAGCTGTTTTTT; CDR3 protein: CASSSLEGAGELFF
D gene: -; clone size: -; CDR3 length: 20; V gene: TRBV21-1; J gene: TRBJ2-4; CDR3 DNA: TGTGCCAGCAGCCCCTGTAGACTAGCGGGACCAACCATTGGGATAAACATTCAGTACTTC; CDR3 protein: CASSPCRLAGPTIGINIQYF
D gene: TRBD1; clone size: once; CDR3 length: 16; V gene: TRBV13; J gene: TRBJ1-2; CDR3 DNA: TGTGCCAGCAGCTTCTTCCCGGGACAGGGGCCGGATGGCTACACCTTC; CDR3 protein: CASSFFPGQGPDGYTF
D gene: -; clone size: -; CDR3 length: 16; V gene: TRBV7-2; J gene: TRBJ2-1; CDR3 DNA: TGTGCCAGCAGCTCGGAGAGACTAGTAGGAATCAATGAGCAGTTCTTC; CDR3 protein: CASSSERLVGINEQFF
D gene: -; clone size: -; CDR3 length: 14; V gene: TRBV2; J gene: TRBJ2-7; CDR3 DNA: TGTGCCAGCAGTCAATCCGGGACACCCTACGAGCAGTACTTC; CDR3 protein: CASSQSGTPYEQYF